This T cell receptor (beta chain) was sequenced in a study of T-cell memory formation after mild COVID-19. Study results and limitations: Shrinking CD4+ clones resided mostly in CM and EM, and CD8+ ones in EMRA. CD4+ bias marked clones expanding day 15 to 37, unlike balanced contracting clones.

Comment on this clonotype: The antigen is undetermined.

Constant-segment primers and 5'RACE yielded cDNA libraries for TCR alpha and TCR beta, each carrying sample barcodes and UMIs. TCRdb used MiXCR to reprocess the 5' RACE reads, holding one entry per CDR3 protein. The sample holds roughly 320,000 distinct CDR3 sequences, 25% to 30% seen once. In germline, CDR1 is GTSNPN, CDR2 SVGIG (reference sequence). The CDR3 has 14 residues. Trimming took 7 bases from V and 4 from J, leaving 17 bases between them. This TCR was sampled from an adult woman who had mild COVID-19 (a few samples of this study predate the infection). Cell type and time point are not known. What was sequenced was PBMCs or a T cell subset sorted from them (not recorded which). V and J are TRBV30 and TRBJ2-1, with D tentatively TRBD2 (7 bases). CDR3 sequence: CASWGGGPYNEQFF. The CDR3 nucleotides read TGTGCCTCCTGGGGCGGGGGCCCGTACAATGAGCAGTTCTTC. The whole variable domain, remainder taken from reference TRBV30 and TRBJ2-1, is SQTIHQWPATLVQPVGSPLSLECTVEGTSNPNLYWYRQAAGRGLQLLFYSVGIGQISSEVPQNLSASRPQDRQFILSSKKLLLSDSGFYLCASWGGGPYNEQFFGPGTRLTVL.